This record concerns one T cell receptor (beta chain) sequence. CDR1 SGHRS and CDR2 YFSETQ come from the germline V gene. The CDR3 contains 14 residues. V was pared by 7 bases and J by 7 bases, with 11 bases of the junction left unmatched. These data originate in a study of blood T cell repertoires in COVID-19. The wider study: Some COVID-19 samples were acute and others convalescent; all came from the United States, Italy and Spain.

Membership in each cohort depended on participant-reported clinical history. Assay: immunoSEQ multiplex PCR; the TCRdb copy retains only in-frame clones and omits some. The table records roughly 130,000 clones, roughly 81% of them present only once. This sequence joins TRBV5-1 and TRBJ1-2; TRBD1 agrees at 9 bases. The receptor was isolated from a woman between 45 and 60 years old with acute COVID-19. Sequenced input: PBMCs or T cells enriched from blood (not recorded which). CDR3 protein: CASSRTGEEGGYTF. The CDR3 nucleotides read TGCGCCAGCTCCCGGACAGGGGAGGAAGGTGGCTACACCTTC.